The 21 T cell receptor beta chains given below trace back to one sample, sequenced in a study of cytomegalovirus exposure and HLA in healthy donors. Vbeta (60) and Jbeta (13) primers were used in the PCR. Profiling relied on immunoSEQ multiplex PCR, and the TCRdb table lists in-frame clones only, not all of them. The table lists about 130,000 clones, 74% of them singletons. The sample comprised PBMCs. Receptors were obtained from a male donor in good health and CMV-seronegative.

The chain links TRBV7-3 to TRBJ2-2; 7 nucleotides match TRBD2. Germline V CDR1 and CDR2: SGHTA, FQGTGA. This CDR3 has 15 amino acids. The V segment lost 6 bases and the J segment 2 bases; nucleotides outside the gene matches: 6. The CDR3 nucleotides read TGTGCCAGCAGTCCCGGGACTACAAACACCGGGGAGCTGTTTTTT. It translates to CASSPGTTNTGELFF.

The chain has TRBV19 and TRBJ1-5; D might be TRBD1 (5 bases). With 0 bases removed from V and 2 bases from J, the gap between germline ends came to 8 bases. The CDR3 has 15 amino acids. Germline V CDR1 and CDR2: LNHDA, SQIVND (reference sequence). The CDR3 DNA reads TGTGCCAGTAGTATAGATCAAGGGGGCAATCAGCCCCAGCATTTT. Protein: CASSIDQGGNQPQHF.

The J gene is TRBJ2-7, the V gene TRBV5-6; D is possibly TRBD2 (5 bases). CDR3 length equals 12 residues. The V end lost 2 bases, the J end lost 5 bases, and 8 bases lay between the germline ends. The V gene's germline CDR1 is SGHDT and CDR2 YYEEEE. This CDR3 is CASSFSAHEQYF. CDR3 nucleotides: TGTGCCAGCAGCTTTAGCGCCCACGAGCAGTACTTC. Filled out from reference TRBV5-6 and TRBJ2-7, the complete variable domain reads DAGVTQSPTHLIKTRGQQVTLRCSPKSGHDTVSWYQQALGQGPQFIFQYYEEEERQRGNFPDRFSGHQFPNYSSELNVNALLLGDSALYLCASSFSAHEQYFGPGTRLTVT.

The chain links TRBV27 to TRBJ2-7; 7 bases line up with TRBD2. The CDR3 has 13 amino acids. With V trimmed by 6 bases and J by 3 bases, 5 bases remained unmatched. Germline CDR1 is MNHEY and CDR2 is SMNVEV (reference sequence). The CDR3 DNA follows: TGTGCCAGCAGCCTCGGGGGGTACTACGAGCAGTACTTC. This gives the protein CASSLGGYYEQYF.

The chain carries TRBV27 and TRBJ1-1; 10 bases map to TRBD1. The CDR3 contains 15 residues. J was trimmed by 3 bases and V by 0 bases; bases with no gene match: 1. The germline gives CDR1 MNHEY, CDR2 SMNVEV (reference sequence). The CDR3 region is CASSLSDRGDTEAFF. DNA of the CDR3: TGTGCCAGCAGTTTATCGGACAGGGGGGACACTGAAGCTTTCTTT.

The V and J genes are TRBV11-2 and TRBJ1-3; D remains ambiguous. Trimming stripped 7 bases from V and 0 bases from J, with 7 bases between. This CDR3 region has 13 residues. CDR1 and CDR2 from the germline V gene are SGHAT and FQNNGV. CDR3 in DNA: TGTGCCAGCACCGACTACTCTGGAAACACCATATATTTT. Its translation: CASTDYSGNTIYF.

The chain joins TRBV7-9 to TRBJ1-1, with D possibly matching TRBD1 (6 bases). The CDR3 is 16 residues long. The V and J ends lost 5 bases and 2 bases respectively, with 18 bases between them. CDR1 and CDR2 from the germline V gene are SEHNR and FQNEAQ (reference sequence). This CDR3 reads CASSPTGIIGNTEAFF. In DNA form, the CDR3 reads TGTGCCAGCAGCCCAACAGGGATAATCGGAAACACTGAAGCTTTCTTT.

The rearrangement links TRBV4-1 to TRBJ2-1, with 7 bases matching TRBD2. Germline assignment: CDR1 MGHRA and CDR2 YSYEKL. CDR3 length: 18 amino acids. V was pared by 4 bases and J by 10 bases, with 22 bases of the junction left unmatched. In DNA form, the CDR3 reads TGCGCCAGCAGCCCCAGTAGTAGCGGGCTGCTCTGGGGGGAGGAGCAGTTCTTC. Its translation is CASSPSSSGLLWGEEQFF.

This clone was counted a few times. The gene calls are TRBV7-8 and TRBJ2-7, with TRBD1 identical over 7 bases. Trimming at V came to 5 bases and at J to 6 bases, leaving 7 bases not matched to a gene. Germline CDR1 reads SGHVS; CDR2 reads FQNEAQ. This CDR3 has 13 amino acids. In nucleotides, the CDR3 is TGTGCCAGCAGCACCTTACAGGGGAGCGAGCAGTACTTC. Encoded protein: CASSTLQGSEQYF.

This chain connects TRBV14 to TRBJ2-3; 7 nucleotides match TRBD2. V trimming: 2 bases; J trimming: 4 bases; junction bases outside the gene matches: 6. Germline CDR1 is SGHDN and CDR2 is FVKESK. CDR3 length: 15 amino acids. CDR3 DNA sequence: TGTGCCAGCAGCCAATCTTGGGGGAGGGCAGATACGCAGTATTTT. Its protein product is CASSQSWGRADTQYF.

The chain employs TRBV2 and TRBJ1-2; 9 bases map to TRBD1. Losses at the gene ends were 6 bases for V and 0 bases for J; bases not matched to a gene: 20. Germline assignment: CDR1 SNHLY and CDR2 FYNNEI. The CDR3 length is 20 residues. The CDR3, as DNA: TGTGCCAGCAGCCAAAAACGACGGGAGGGACAGGGCACTCCTAACTATGGCTACACCTTC. This encodes CASSQKRREGQGTPNYGYTF.

This rearrangement joins TRBV7-2 to TRBJ2-1, with TRBD2 matching 11 bases. The germline CDR1 and CDR2 sequences are SGHTA and FQGNSA. There are 16 residues in the CDR3. The V gene end was trimmed by 4 bases and the J gene end by 7 bases; junction bases not matched to a gene: 9. In DNA, the CDR3 is TGTGCCAGCAGCTCATACGGGGTAGCGGGAGGGAATGAGCAGTTCTTC. Its translation: CASSSYGVAGGNEQFF.

The V and J genes are TRBV29-1 and TRBJ2-3; D is unresolved. The CDR3 runs 11 residues. The germline CDR1 and CDR2 sequences are SQVTM and ANQGSEA. V gave up 2 bases and J gave up 6 bases, with 6 bases separating them. This chain's CDR3 is CSVEPTDTQYF. The CDR3 nucleotides are TGCAGCGTTGAACCCACTGATACGCAGTATTTT.

The chain uses TRBV27 and TRBJ1-5; unclear D gene. The CDR3 length is 18 residues. The germline V gene encodes CDR1 MNHEY and CDR2 SMNVEV (reference sequence). The V gene lost 0 bases and the J gene lost 0 bases, with 15 bases spanning the gap. DNA of the CDR3: TGTGCCAGCAGTTTATCGAGGCCAGCTGAAACTAGCAATCAGCCCCAGCATTTT. It translates to CASSLSRPAETSNQPQHF.

The chain joins TRBV7-2 to TRBJ2-5, with TRBD2 matching 7 bases. The CDR3 totals 15 residues. V dropped 5 bases and J dropped 2; count of bases not matched to a gene: 8. Germline lookup yields CDR1 SGHTA and CDR2 FQGNSA. CDR3 residues: CASSPSWGLQETQYF. The CDR3 nucleotides read TGTGCCAGCAGCCCCAGTTGGGGACTACAAGAGACCCAGTACTTC.

The V gene is TRBV7-2, the J gene TRBJ2-5; D call uncertain. Gene TRBJ2-7 matches the end of the DNA better, so the J call may be wrong. The CDR3 sequence is 14 residues long. From germline, CDR1 is SGHTA and CDR2 FQGNSA. CDR3 protein: CASSLSSPGYEQYF. The CDR3 DNA reads TGTGCCAGCAGCTTATCCAGCCCAGGATACGAGCAGTACTTC.

This clone showed up just once. The rearrangement uses TRBV7-2 and TRBJ2-5, with D perhaps TRBD1 (6 bases). Germline CDR1 is SGHTA and CDR2 is FQGNSA. The ends were cut back, 4 bases at V and 5 bases at J, with 20 bases in the middle. The CDR3 loop spans 16 amino acids. The CDR3 region has the DNA TGTGCCAGCAGCTCGTCCCGGACAGACCCTAGGGAGACCCAGTACTTC. As protein: CASSSSRTDPRETQYF.

The chain recombines TRBV6-1 with TRBJ2-1; D is ambiguous. V lost 8 bases to trimming and J lost 0 bases, with 11 bases between them. The CDR3 has 14 amino acids. Germline CDR1 and CDR2: MNHNS and SASEGT. The CDR3 sequence is CASSAARSYNEQFF. The CDR3 DNA is TGTGCCAGCTCTGCGGCTCGCTCCTACAATGAGCAGTTCTTC.

The chain links TRBV4-3 to TRBJ2-7, with TRBD2 matching 8 bases. Germline V gene sequence: CDR1 LGHNA, CDR2 YSLEER. Losses at the gene ends were 1 base for V and 2 bases for J; bases not matched to a gene: 7. This CDR3 comprises 16 residues. DNA of the CDR3: TGCGCCAGCAGCCAAGGTTTAACGGGAGGGGCCTACGAGCAGTACTTC. As protein: CASSQGLTGGAYEQYF.

The chain is built from TRBV5-1 and TRBJ1-1; a possible D gene is TRBD1 (5 bases). Trimming left V 0 bases short and J 1 base short, with 10 bases between. The germline V gene has CDR1 SGHRS and CDR2 YFSETQ. This CDR3 contains 15 residues. This CDR3 reads CASSLAGGKNTEAFF. The CDR3 nucleotides read TGCGCCAGCAGCTTGGCCGGGGGAAAGAACACTGAAGCTTTCTTT.

The sample holds one count of this clone. The chain links TRBV16 to TRBJ1-2; 8 positions match TRBD1. Trimming cost V 2 bases and J 8 bases; bases outside gene matches: 7. This CDR3 has 14 residues. CDR1 is KGHSY, CDR2 FQNENV, per germline. CDR3 DNA: TGTGCCAGCAGCCAAGACAGGGGCCTTTGGGGCTACACCTTC. It encodes CASSQDRGLWGYTF.